Given below is one T cell receptor beta chain in context. This sample is part of a study of shared clonotypes between healthy human individuals. The protocol was immunoSEQ multiplex PCR, while the TCRdb copy is restricted to in-frame clones and leaves out a portion. Counted here are approximately 980,000 clones, 76% occurring once; the ten biggest clones make up over 1.3%. V was trimmed by 2 bases and J by 6 bases, leaving 4 bases between them. Germline CDR1 is MDHEN and CDR2 is SYDVKM. The CDR3 extends over 12 amino acids. The chain joins TRBV28 to TRBJ1-4; no clear D. The sequenced sample consisted of memory CD4+ T cells sorted from blood. Indicated subset: CD45RA-negative fraction. This clonotype originated in a man younger than 35 in good health. The CDR3 spells CASSLTDEKLFF. The DNA of the CDR3 is TGTGCCAGCAGTTTAACAGATGAAAAACTGTTTTTT.